This T cell receptor beta chain was captured by sequencing in a study of spatial heterogeneity in lung cancer. The time point was: sample taken at primary tumor resection. TCRdb independently ran MiXCR on the 5' RACE reads; one entry per CDR3 protein. The sample yields about 38,000 distinct CDR3 sequences, 6% to 8% seen once. Looked up from germline, CDR1 is DFQATT and CDR2 is SNEGSKA (reference sequence). This CDR3 is 13 amino acids long. V gave up 6 bases and J gave up 7 bases, with 19 bases separating them. The rearrangement joins TRBV20-1 to TRBJ2-7; the D call may be TRBD1 or TRBD2 (5 bases each). Sequences were derived from PBMCs, sampled at surgery. The TCR sequence derives from a male donor with early-stage non-small cell lung cancer. In nucleotides, the CDR3 is TGCAGTGCAGAGAGGGACCGGCCGGGAGAGCAGTACTTC. Translated, it gives CSAERDRPGEQYF.